This T cell receptor (beta chain) is drawn from a study of shared clonotypes between healthy human individuals (dated by TCRdb to about 2020). About the study as a whole: The cohort included three men and two women between 18 and 49 years of age. The study deeply sequenced blood TCR repertoires of about 5 healthy adults to estimate repertoire size and the extent of clonotype sharing between individuals. Between about 0.94 and 10 billion PBMCs per donor were obtained by leukapheresis. Different laboratories and diverse techniques were used to prepare libraries and sequence TCR repertoires, to increase sequencing depth and limit assay-specific biases. For each donor, CD4 naive and CD4 memory were each run on three plates, CD8 naive on two plates, and CD8 memory on one plate.

TCR CDR3 regions were amplified from genomic DNA by multiplex PCR using the deep immunoSEQ assay. Extracted genomic DNA from each cell subset was distributed evenly across all wells of several immunoSEQ 96-well plates, and each plate was treated as a replicate. Each replicate PCR for sorted subsets received about 220 ng genomic DNA, equal to roughly 30,000 T cell genomes. Purified libraries were quantified with a Qubit 3.0 fluorometer, sized on a Bioanalyzer 2100, and re-quantified with the KAPA Library Quantification kit. Every immunoSEQ 96-well plate was sequenced on a separate single-read 150-cycle Illumina NextSeq 550 flow cell. The source study handled its data this way. Because only junctional sequences without quality scores were contained in the immunoSEQ output, filtering matching that applied to full-length reads could not be performed. To assign V/J genes and CDR3, sequences were annotated using PyIR, a Python wrapper for IgBLAST v1.9, with IMGT germline references. Any read was removed if the V/J assignment was weak (E-value above 1e-6), the CDR3 was missing, or the read contained stop codons, out-of-frame junctions, or ambiguous translated residues. V3J clonotypes were defined as sequences sharing the same inferred V gene, J gene, and CDR3 amino acid sequence. To compute the percentage overlap between repertoires, the number of shared unique clonotypes was divided by the size of the smaller repertoire. RTK rarefaction, the Chao1 estimator, and Recon v2.1 estimates of unobserved clonotypes were used to assess repertoire richness. Generation probabilities were computed with OLGA for all TCRbeta clonotypes obtained by the gDNA method from a handful of donors. The table was pulled from immuneACCESS by TCRdb, which kept in-frame rearrangements only. Such tables lose some clones; where checked, under half of the loss comes from unresolved V genes, and the rest has no known cause. V and J calls and clone size follow that table, whereas D and trimming were derived from the DNA. This sample comprises about 1.9 million clones, just over 90% of them detected only once. The ten largest clonotypes hold more than 1.5% of the sample.

The germline V gene gives CDR1 as LGHNA and CDR2 as YNFKEQ. The germline ends are 14 bases apart after V is trimmed by 0 bases and J by 3 bases. From the cysteine through the phenylalanine, the CDR3 covers 17 amino acids. CDR3 DNA only is kept here, 51 bases in frame from base 1. In the case of this clone: Its target antigen remains unknown. Base qualities are not at hand, and no much larger clone is one base apart.

CD8 naive samples were obtained by positive selection for CCR7 among CD45RO-negative cells, yielding a CD45RA+CCR7+ population from which TemRA cells were excluded. Healthy HIV-negative adults with no recently reported acute infections or vaccinations were included as donors. Every donor was a Caucasian adult living in Nashville, Tennessee, USA. Blood was obtained by leukapheresis, after which PBMCs were separated by Ficoll-Histopaque density gradient centrifugation and cryopreserved in liquid nitrogen vapor phase. Analytical flow cytometry was used to check the purity and quantity of each magnetically sorted T cell population. Genomic DNA was isolated from each sorted fraction and quantified by UV absorbance on a Nanodrop 2000c. General study outcomes and caveats: Compared with non-shared clonotypes, clonotypes shared by all four sorted-subset donors had higher generation probabilities. Sampling was limited to blood, and TCR repertoires in tissue likely differ from TCR repertoires in blood. Naive subsets generally had larger estimated clonotype richness than memory subsets did. Even with the large sequencing depth, rarefaction of the sorted-subset datasets indicated that sequencing was incomplete. Across a handful of donors, 5% to 6% of naive CD4, roughly 3.3% of naive CD8, approximately 2.5% of memory CD4, and approximately 0.4% of memory CD8 clonotypes were shared. Pairwise subsampling indicated that sequencing depth was expected to affect the degree of clonotype sharing among donors. Because the study included only a small number of donors, the genetic and exposure-history diversity represented was limited.

This receptor chain uses TRBV4-2 and TRBJ1-4; confidence is insufficient to name the D gene. Sequenced material: naive CD8+ T cells from PBMCs. Interpreted using the paper, the cell subset or site label stands for: CD45RA+CCR7+. The source of this sequence is a man between 18 and 35 years old in good health. Some clones in this sample may be carry-over from other donors' samples. The CDR3 protein sequence reads: CASSQDGSLAANEKLFF. The nucleotides read TGTGCCAGCAGCCAAGATGGGAGTCTAGCAGCTAATGAAAAACTGTTTTTT.